One and the same sample provided the 22 T cell receptor beta chains below, sequenced in a study of T cells after posttransplantation cyclophosphamide. The table came from immunoSEQ multiplex PCR; TCRdb's copy has only in-frame clones and leaves some out. The sample includes about 7,800 clones, 85% to 90% of them seen just once. Treatment was busulfan-fludarabine conditioning, a marrow graft, and cyclophosphamide on days +3 and +4. The specimen comprised PBMCs, sampled after allogeneic stem cell transplant with posttransplant cyclophosphamide. The receptor source for this set is a female patient between 40 and 55 years old who received an allogeneic stem cell transplant from an unrelated donor, was CMV-positive, and had no GVHD. Part of the T cell pool may stem from the graft donor.

V and J are TRBV5-6 and TRBJ1-3, with a possible D match to TRBD1 (5 bases). Germline CDR1 reads SGHDT; CDR2 reads YYEEEE. V lost 2 bases, J lost 5 bases, and 11 bases lay in between. The CDR3 runs to 14 residues. The CDR3 coding sequence is TGTGCCAGCAGCTTTGGACACCCAAGAAACACCATATATTTT. As protein: CASSFGHPRNTIYF.

The sample holds a few counts of this clone. This chain joins TRBV6-5 and TRBJ2-1, with 8 nucleotides matching TRBD2. Germline lookup yields CDR1 MNHEY and CDR2 SVGAGI. This CDR3 has 14 residues. J gave up 4 bases and V 10 bases, and 9 bases lay outside the gene matches. The CDR3 sequence is CAISRGGVYNEQFF. The CDR3 bases are TGTGCCATCTCTCGGGGGGGCGTTTACAATGAGCAGTTCTTC.

The chain recombines TRBV28 with TRBJ2-7; TRBD2 might be the D (5 bases). Looked up from germline, CDR1 is MDHEN and CDR2 is SYDVKM. V lost 4 bases to trimming and J lost 7 bases, with 26 bases between them. This CDR3 has 17 residues. The CDR3 bases are TGTGCCAGCAGTTCAAAACCCGGGATGGGCGGCGTGGGAGAGCAGTACTTC. It translates to CASSSKPGMGGVGEQYF.

This clone was counted a single time. V usage is TRBV28 and J usage is TRBJ2-1; D is uncertain. The V gene lost 3 bases and the J gene lost 4 bases, with 16 bases spanning the gap. In germline, CDR1 is MDHEN, CDR2 SYDVKM. The CDR3 loop spans 16 amino acids. The CDR3 DNA is TGTGCCAGCAGTTTTCTTTGGCGGCCCCTTTACAATGAGCAGTTCTTC. Encoded protein: CASSFLWRPLYNEQFF.

The gene calls are TRBV7-2 and TRBJ1-1; D gene uncertain. The CDR3 length is 12 residues. CDR1 is SGHTA and CDR2 is FQGNSA in the germline V gene. The V end lost 0 bases, the J end lost 8 bases, and 7 bases lay between the germline ends. CDR3 coding DNA: TGTGCCAGCAGCTTAGCCGGGAGGGAAGCTTTCTTT. This codes for CASSLAGREAFF.

The chain has TRBV7-2 and TRBJ2-5; 11 bases fit TRBD2. Germline assignment: CDR1 SGHTA and CDR2 FQGNSA. V lost 3 bases and J lost 11; bases outside the gene matches: 8. The CDR3 runs to 14 residues. CDR3: CASSFGVAGGLQYF. The CDR3 DNA sequence: TGTGCCAGCAGCTTTGGGGTAGCGGGGGGGCTACAGTACTTC.

This chain uses TRBV4-2 with TRBJ2-3; TRBD2 aligns across 10 bases. CDR1 and CDR2 from the germline V gene are LGHNA and YNFKEQ. This CDR3 contains 19 residues. Unmatched junction bases numbered 12, after V lost 3 bases and J lost 0 bases. As DNA, the CDR3 is TGTGCCAGCAGCCAGTCAGGACTAGCGGAGTATTTTAGCACAGATACGCAGTATTTT. This codes for CASSQSGLAEYFSTDTQYF.

This rearrangement joins TRBV9 to TRBJ2-1; a weak D match, TRBD1 (6 bases). Between the trimmed V and J ends, which lost 0 bases and 6 bases, there was a span of 13 bases. This CDR3 has 15 amino acids. Germline lookup yields CDR1 SGDLS and CDR2 YYNGEE. The CDR3 DNA is TGTGCCAGCAGCGTAGTAGGGGGTACCGTCAATGAGCAGTTCTTC. The encoded protein is CASSVVGGTVNEQFF.

The chain recombines TRBV6-4 with TRBJ2-2, with D hard to call. This CDR3 has 15 amino acids. The V and J ends lost 2 bases and 1 base respectively, with 8 bases between them. Germline values: CDR1 MRHNA, CDR2 SNTAGT. The CDR3 spells CASSDRPGNTGELFF. The CDR3 DNA reads as TGTGCCAGCAGTGACCGGCCGGGGAACACCGGGGAGCTGTTTTTT.

The chain recombines TRBV4-3 with TRBJ2-7, with a weak D call TRBD2 (5 bases). The germline gives CDR1 LGHNA, CDR2 YSLEER. The CDR3 has 15 amino acids. The V end was cut by 2 bases, the J end by 3 bases, with 14 bases between. Written as DNA, the CDR3 is TGCGCCAGCAGCCAACGGCTAGAGGGAGTCTACGAGCAGTACTTC. Translating it yields CASSQRLEGVYEQYF.

This clone was detected only a few times. The chain uses TRBV5-6 and TRBJ1-6; tentative D call: TRBD1 (5 bases). The CDR3 sequence is 17 residues long. V shed 0 bases and J shed 2 bases, with 12 bases lying between them. Germline V CDR1 and CDR2: SGHDT, YYEEEE. The CDR3 coding sequence is TGTGCCAGCAGCTTGGCCAGCCAGGGCGCCTATAATTCACCCCTCCACTTT. Its translation is CASSLASQGAYNSPLHF. Filled out from reference TRBV5-6 and TRBJ1-6, the complete variable domain reads DAGVTQSPTHLIKTRGQQVTLRCSPKSGHDTVSWYQQALGQGPQFIFQYYEEEERQRGNFPDRFSGHQFPNYSSELNVNALLLGDSALYLCASSLASQGAYNSPLHFGNGTRLTVT.

The rearrangement links TRBV7-2 to TRBJ2-1, with D hard to call. Germline CDR1 SGHTA, CDR2 FQGNSA. V shed 4 bases and J shed 6 bases, with 4 bases lying between them. This CDR3 is 11 amino acids long. The CDR3 coding sequence is TGTGCCAGCAGCTCCCTCAATGAGCAGTTCTTC. Translation gives CASSSLNEQFF. The variable domain in full, with the rest retrieved from reference TRBV7-2 and TRBJ2-1, is GAGVSQSPSNKVTEKGKDVELRCDPISGHTALYWYRQSLGQGLEFLIYFQGNSAPDKSGLPSDRFSAERTGGSVSTLTIQRTQQEDSAVYLCASSSLNEQFFGPGTRLTVL.

This chain connects TRBV5-1 to TRBJ2-5; TRBD2 matches 12 bases. V trimming: 2 bases; J trimming: 9 bases; junction bases outside the gene matches: 11. This CDR3 is built from 16 residues. Looked up from germline, CDR1 is SGHRS and CDR2 is YFSETQ. The CDR3 loop reads CASSFTSGGTPAAQYF. CDR3 nucleotides: TGCGCCAGCAGCTTCACTAGCGGGGGGACTCCTGCGGCCCAGTACTTC.

The J gene is TRBJ1-5, the V gene TRBV6-4; D not resolved. Germline CDR1 and CDR2: MRHNA and SNTAGT. The CDR3 covers 14 residues. The V and J ends lost 5 bases and 0 bases respectively, with 8 bases between them. DNA for the CDR3: TGTGCCAGCAGTAGAGAATATAGCAATCAGCCCCAGCATTTT. Translation gives CASSREYSNQPQHF.

V usage is TRBV14 and J usage is TRBJ1-6; tentatively, D is TRBD1 (5 bases). V lost 1 base and J 6 bases, leaving 13 bases between the germline ends. The germline gives CDR1 SGHDN, CDR2 FVKESK. The CDR3 length is 16 residues. The CDR3 reads CASSQGWGRTNSPLHF. The CDR3 bases are TGTGCCAGCAGCCAAGGATGGGGGAGGACTAATTCACCCCTCCACTTT.

V and J are TRBV7-2 and TRBJ1-6, with no clear D. The V end lost 4 bases, the J end lost 7 bases, and 8 bases lay between the germline ends. CDR1 is SGHTA and CDR2 is FQGNSA in the germline V gene. CDR3 length: 13 residues. This CDR3 reads CASSSRPNSPLHF. The CDR3 bases are TGTGCCAGCAGCTCGCGCCCCAATTCACCCCTCCACTTT.

The CDR3 DNA follows: TGTGCCAGCAGTTTGGGACTAGCGGGGGGTCGAGAGCAGTACTTC. It is translated as CASSLGLAGGREQYF. The V and J genes are TRBV27 and TRBJ2-7; 15 bases match TRBD2. This CDR3 comprises 15 residues. V lost 3 bases to trimming and J lost 7 bases; unmatched junction nucleotides: 4. CDR1 and CDR2 (germline): MNHEY, SMNVEV (reference sequence).

The CDR3 bases are TGTGCCAGCAGCCCCGAGGCGGGCCTCATGAACACTGAAGCTTTCTTT. It specifies CASSPEAGLMNTEAFF. This chain uses TRBV10-3 with TRBJ1-1; no firm D call. Trimming removed 10 bases from V and 0 bases from J, with 21 bases in between. CDR3 size: 16 residues. Germline V gene sequence: CDR1 ENHRY, CDR2 SYGVKD.

This clone was counted a single time. This chain uses TRBV4-1 with TRBJ2-3; 9 nucleotides align to TRBD1. Germline V gives CDR1 MGHRA, CDR2 YSYEKL. The CDR3 runs to 16 residues. With V trimmed by 4 bases and J by 3 bases, 8 bases remained unmatched. The CDR3 spells CASSPVGQGTTDTQYF. DNA of the CDR3: TGCGCCAGCAGCCCCGTCGGACAGGGGACAACAGATACGCAGTATTTT.

V and J are TRBV15 and TRBJ1-3; TRBD1 aligns across 7 bases. In germline, CDR1 is LNHNV, CDR2 YYDKDF (reference sequence). The CDR3 runs 15 residues. The junction had 3 bases not matched to a gene; V was cut back by 4 bases and J by 0 bases. The CDR3 DNA follows: TGTGCCACCAGCACAGGGGGACGCTCTGGAAACACCATATATTTT. Its protein product is CATSTGGRSGNTIYF.

In DNA form, the CDR3 reads TGCGCCAGCAGCTACTTGACAAAAGAAGGTGAAGCTTTCTTT. Translation: CASSYLTKEGEAFF. The chain carries TRBV4-1 and TRBJ1-1; D gene uncertain. Germline values: CDR1 MGHRA, CDR2 YSYEKL. The V end lost 5 bases, the J end lost 7 bases, and 17 bases lay between the germline ends. The CDR3 runs to 14 residues.

The chain couples TRBV28 to TRBJ2-1, with 7 bases fitting TRBD2. CDR3 length: 14 amino acids. V was clipped by 9 bases and J by 0 bases; unmatched bases: 5. The germline gives CDR1 MDHEN, CDR2 SYDVKM. Here the CDR3 reads CASTSVSSYNEQFF. In DNA, the CDR3 is TGTGCCAGTACTAGCGTCAGCTCCTACAATGAGCAGTTCTTC.